A single sample is the source of the 10 T cell receptor beta chains below, sequenced in a study of T cells after yellow fever vaccination. From the 5' RACE reads, TCRdb called clonotypes with MiXCR, one entry per CDR3 protein. The sample has around 40,000 distinct CDR3 sequences, roughly 7% seen once; the top ten hold 15%. Source: CD8+ T cells not binding an NS4B(214-222) dextramer, sorted from PBMCs, taken 45 days after the yellow fever booster vaccination. These receptors were obtained from a man aged 30 to 39 who received the YFV17D yellow fever vaccine.

As concerns this clonotype: A much larger clone differs from this one at a single base, so this may be a read error. The chain is built from TRBV7-3 and TRBJ2-3; D perhaps matches TRBD2 (6 bases). Per the germline V gene, CDR1 is SGHTA and CDR2 is FQGTGA. The CDR3 runs to 16 residues. The CDR3 here is CDSSLGTGEWADTQYF. CDR3 DNA sequence: TGTGACAGCAGCTTAGGAACGGGAGAGTGGGCAGATACGCAGTATTTT.

There are many counts of this clonotype. The chain links TRBV20-1 to TRBJ2-1; D remains ambiguous. V shed 5 bases and J shed 9 bases, with 8 bases lying between them. This CDR3 comprises 10 residues. Per germline, CDR1 DFQATT and CDR2 SNEGSKA (reference sequence). CDR3 amino acids: CSARFGEQFF. The CDR3 DNA reads TGCAGTGCTCGTTTCGGTGAGCAGTTCTTC.

The V gene is TRBV30, the J gene TRBJ2-1; D might be TRBD1 (7 bases). This CDR3 spans 16 amino acids. CDR1 GTSNPN and CDR2 SVGIG come from the germline V gene (reference sequence). Trimming pared 4 bases from V and 4 bases from J, leaving 20 bases between. In nucleotides, the CDR3 is TGTGCCTGGATGGGGCCAGGGGGGCTCTTGTACAATGAGCAGTTCTTC. Translation gives CAWMGPGGLLYNEQFF.

This clonotype occurred many times. CDR3 sequence reads: CSAPSQGYSYNEQFF. The CDR3 region has the DNA TGCAGTGCTCCGTCTCAGGGATATTCCTACAATGAGCAGTTCTTC. The J gene is TRBJ2-1, the V gene TRBV20-1; perhaps TRBD1 as D (5 bases). V was cut by 5 bases and J by 1 base, with 15 bases left in between. The length of the CDR3 is 15 residues. CDR1 is DFQATT, CDR2 SNEGSKA, per germline (reference sequence).

This clonotype was picked up many times. V gene TRBV11-2 combines with J gene TRBJ1-1; perhaps TRBD1 as D (5 bases). V gave up 3 bases and J gave up 1 base, with 9 bases separating them. There are 14 residues in the CDR3. Germline assignment: CDR1 SGHAT and CDR2 FQNNGV. CDR3: CASSLTTGNTEAFF. CDR3 nucleotides: TGTGCCAGCAGCTTGACTACAGGGAACACTGAAGCTTTCTTT.

The table lists this clonotype with a few counts. This rearrangement joins TRBV7-9 to TRBJ2-7, with 7 bases lining up with TRBD1. The V gene end was trimmed by 5 bases and the J gene end by 2 bases; junction bases not matched to a gene: 9. This CDR3 is built from 15 residues. CDR1 and CDR2 (germline): SEHNR, FQNEAQ (reference sequence). CDR3 loop: CASSPGQTIPYEQYF. CDR3 coding DNA: TGTGCCAGCAGCCCGGGACAGACCATCCCCTACGAGCAGTACTTC.

The sample holds many counts of this clonotype. The gene calls are TRBV2 and TRBJ1-5, with D maybe TRBD1 (6 bases). This CDR3 region has 16 residues. The germline CDR1 and CDR2 sequences are SNHLY and FYNNEI. The V gene lost 3 bases and the J gene lost 2 bases, with 14 bases spanning the gap. CDR3 residues: CASSDTTGIGNQPQHF. As DNA, the CDR3 is TGTGCCAGCAGTGATACGACAGGCATAGGCAATCAGCCCCAGCATTTT.

Many counts were recorded for this clonotype. The rearrangement joins TRBV7-6 to TRBJ2-1, with D perhaps matching TRBD1 (5 bases). This CDR3 is built from 12 residues. Germline V lookup: CDR1 SGHVS, CDR2 FNYEAQ. Trimming cost V 5 bases and J 9 bases, with 11 bases left between them. The chain's CDR3 is CASSPQGSEQFF. For the CDR3, the DNA is TGTGCCAGCAGCCCCCAGGGTTCTGAGCAGTTCTTC.

In its sample, this clonotype was seen many times. The rearrangement uses TRBV27 and TRBJ2-2; tentatively, D is TRBD1 (5 bases). V lost 5 bases, J lost 7 bases, and 8 bases lay in between. This CDR3 comprises 12 residues. The V gene's germline CDR1 is MNHEY and CDR2 SMNVEV (reference sequence). The CDR3 region is CASSTQGGELFF. CDR3 nucleotides: TGTGCCAGCAGTACGCAGGGCGGGGAGCTGTTTTTT.

This clonotype has at least ten counts. The chain carries TRBV6-5 and TRBJ1-2, with 11 bases lining up with TRBD1. V was pared by 0 bases and J by 8 bases, with 8 bases of the junction left unmatched. Germline V CDR1 and CDR2: MNHEY, SVGAGI. The CDR3 consists of 16 residues. This CDR3 reads CASSYSRTGGAEGYTF. In DNA form, the CDR3 reads TGTGCCAGCAGTTACTCCAGGACAGGGGGCGCGGAGGGCTACACCTTC.